This T cell receptor (beta chain) was recorded in a study of T cell repertoires in cytomegalovirus infection. The wider study: Through public TCR beta signatures, both CMV infection and matching HLA type were indicated. Regarding the study as a whole: The ex vivo response was dominated by HLA-C-restricted CMV-specific TCR beta clonotypes. Based on cumulative public TCR beta family frequency, carriers of CMV plus the relevant HLA were identified.

The CDR3 has 12 amino acids. Germline V gene sequence: CDR1 MNHNS, CDR2 SASEGT. This clonotype has only a few counts. No antigen is known for it. The junction departs from the called germline gene at one end, perhaps through a read error. A single record per CDR3 protein comes from TCRdb applying MiXCR to the reads. Among some 560,000 distinct CDR3 sequences listed, almost 40% were seen once. Here the sequenced sample was cultured PBMCs, taken from culture after CMV antigen stimulation. The sequence derives from a human donor in good health (CMV status not recorded). Some clones in this sample may be carry-over from other donors' samples. V and J are TRBV6-1 and TRBJ2-5, with D uncertain. Written as DNA, the CDR3 is TGTGCCAGCGGTGAGGTCCCCGAGACCCAGTACTTC. It codes for CASGEVPETQYF.